This T cell receptor (beta chain) emerged from a study of low-dose radiotherapy and immunotherapy resistance in tumors. About the research overall: A dose of 1 Gy per fraction every two weeks went to Cohort 2, totaling 13 Gy over 26 weeks.

This clonotype occurred many times. Documented time point: before trial treatment. First-strand cDNA used TRAV- and TRBV-specific primers, covering alpha and beta chains. A constant-region primer paired with the V-primer adapter amplified TCRs over about 19 PCR cycles. Amplifying the isolated mRNA was done by in vitro transcription. TCRdb reanalysed the reads using MiXCR and keeps one entry per CDR3 protein. The profile shows some 71,000 distinct CDR3 sequences, approximately 31% of them singletons. The V gene lost 5 bases and the J gene lost 3 bases, with 11 bases spanning the gap. The CDR3 runs 14 residues. Germline lookup yields CDR1 SGHNT and CDR2 YENEEA.

This TCR derives from a female donor with ovarian cancer. Sequenced material: PBMCs, taken before treatment. The chain links TRBV11-3 to TRBJ2-1, with D uncertain. The CDR3 loop is CASSPSPGYNEQFF. The CDR3 region has the DNA TGTGCCAGCAGCCCCAGCCCGGGCTACAATGAGCAGTTCTTC.